Sequencing of this T cell receptor (beta chain) was carried out in a study of cytotoxic CD8 clonotypes in ibrutinib-treated CLL. The method was immunoSEQ multiplex PCR; TCRdb's version includes in-frame clones alone and lacks a portion of them. The data contain around 70,000 clones, roughly nine tenths of them singletons. V lost 4 bases, J lost 5 bases, and 9 bases lay in between. The CDR3 spans 12 residues. From germline, CDR1 is SGDLS and CDR2 YYNGEE. The starting material was PBMCs, obtained after 12 months of ibrutinib treatment. The clonotype was recovered from a human donor with chronic lymphocytic leukemia. The V gene is TRBV9, the J gene TRBJ2-5, with D uncertain. DNA of the CDR3: TGTGCCAGCAGCCCGTTAGAGGAGACCCAGTACTTC. Residues: CASSPLEETQYF.